This record looks at one T cell receptor (beta chain) sequence and its context. Sequenced by immunoSEQ multiplex PCR; TCRdb stores in-frame clones only, minus some. The sample yields fewer than 80,000 clones, just over 85% seen once. The sample belongs to a study of technical replicates of blood from several donors. There are 14 residues in the CDR3. The ends lost 4 bases at V and 0 bases at J; junction bases unmatched: 3. Looked up from germline, CDR1 is SEHNR and CDR2 is FQNEAQ (reference sequence). V and J are TRBV7-9 and TRBJ2-7, with 7 bases lining up with TRBD1. Sequenced: PBMCs. The sequence derives from a human donor in good health. Some clones in this sample may be carry-over from other donors' samples. The CDR3 reads CASSSRDSSYEQYF. In DNA form, the CDR3 reads TGTGCCAGCAGCTCCCGGGACAGCTCCTACGAGCAGTACTTC.